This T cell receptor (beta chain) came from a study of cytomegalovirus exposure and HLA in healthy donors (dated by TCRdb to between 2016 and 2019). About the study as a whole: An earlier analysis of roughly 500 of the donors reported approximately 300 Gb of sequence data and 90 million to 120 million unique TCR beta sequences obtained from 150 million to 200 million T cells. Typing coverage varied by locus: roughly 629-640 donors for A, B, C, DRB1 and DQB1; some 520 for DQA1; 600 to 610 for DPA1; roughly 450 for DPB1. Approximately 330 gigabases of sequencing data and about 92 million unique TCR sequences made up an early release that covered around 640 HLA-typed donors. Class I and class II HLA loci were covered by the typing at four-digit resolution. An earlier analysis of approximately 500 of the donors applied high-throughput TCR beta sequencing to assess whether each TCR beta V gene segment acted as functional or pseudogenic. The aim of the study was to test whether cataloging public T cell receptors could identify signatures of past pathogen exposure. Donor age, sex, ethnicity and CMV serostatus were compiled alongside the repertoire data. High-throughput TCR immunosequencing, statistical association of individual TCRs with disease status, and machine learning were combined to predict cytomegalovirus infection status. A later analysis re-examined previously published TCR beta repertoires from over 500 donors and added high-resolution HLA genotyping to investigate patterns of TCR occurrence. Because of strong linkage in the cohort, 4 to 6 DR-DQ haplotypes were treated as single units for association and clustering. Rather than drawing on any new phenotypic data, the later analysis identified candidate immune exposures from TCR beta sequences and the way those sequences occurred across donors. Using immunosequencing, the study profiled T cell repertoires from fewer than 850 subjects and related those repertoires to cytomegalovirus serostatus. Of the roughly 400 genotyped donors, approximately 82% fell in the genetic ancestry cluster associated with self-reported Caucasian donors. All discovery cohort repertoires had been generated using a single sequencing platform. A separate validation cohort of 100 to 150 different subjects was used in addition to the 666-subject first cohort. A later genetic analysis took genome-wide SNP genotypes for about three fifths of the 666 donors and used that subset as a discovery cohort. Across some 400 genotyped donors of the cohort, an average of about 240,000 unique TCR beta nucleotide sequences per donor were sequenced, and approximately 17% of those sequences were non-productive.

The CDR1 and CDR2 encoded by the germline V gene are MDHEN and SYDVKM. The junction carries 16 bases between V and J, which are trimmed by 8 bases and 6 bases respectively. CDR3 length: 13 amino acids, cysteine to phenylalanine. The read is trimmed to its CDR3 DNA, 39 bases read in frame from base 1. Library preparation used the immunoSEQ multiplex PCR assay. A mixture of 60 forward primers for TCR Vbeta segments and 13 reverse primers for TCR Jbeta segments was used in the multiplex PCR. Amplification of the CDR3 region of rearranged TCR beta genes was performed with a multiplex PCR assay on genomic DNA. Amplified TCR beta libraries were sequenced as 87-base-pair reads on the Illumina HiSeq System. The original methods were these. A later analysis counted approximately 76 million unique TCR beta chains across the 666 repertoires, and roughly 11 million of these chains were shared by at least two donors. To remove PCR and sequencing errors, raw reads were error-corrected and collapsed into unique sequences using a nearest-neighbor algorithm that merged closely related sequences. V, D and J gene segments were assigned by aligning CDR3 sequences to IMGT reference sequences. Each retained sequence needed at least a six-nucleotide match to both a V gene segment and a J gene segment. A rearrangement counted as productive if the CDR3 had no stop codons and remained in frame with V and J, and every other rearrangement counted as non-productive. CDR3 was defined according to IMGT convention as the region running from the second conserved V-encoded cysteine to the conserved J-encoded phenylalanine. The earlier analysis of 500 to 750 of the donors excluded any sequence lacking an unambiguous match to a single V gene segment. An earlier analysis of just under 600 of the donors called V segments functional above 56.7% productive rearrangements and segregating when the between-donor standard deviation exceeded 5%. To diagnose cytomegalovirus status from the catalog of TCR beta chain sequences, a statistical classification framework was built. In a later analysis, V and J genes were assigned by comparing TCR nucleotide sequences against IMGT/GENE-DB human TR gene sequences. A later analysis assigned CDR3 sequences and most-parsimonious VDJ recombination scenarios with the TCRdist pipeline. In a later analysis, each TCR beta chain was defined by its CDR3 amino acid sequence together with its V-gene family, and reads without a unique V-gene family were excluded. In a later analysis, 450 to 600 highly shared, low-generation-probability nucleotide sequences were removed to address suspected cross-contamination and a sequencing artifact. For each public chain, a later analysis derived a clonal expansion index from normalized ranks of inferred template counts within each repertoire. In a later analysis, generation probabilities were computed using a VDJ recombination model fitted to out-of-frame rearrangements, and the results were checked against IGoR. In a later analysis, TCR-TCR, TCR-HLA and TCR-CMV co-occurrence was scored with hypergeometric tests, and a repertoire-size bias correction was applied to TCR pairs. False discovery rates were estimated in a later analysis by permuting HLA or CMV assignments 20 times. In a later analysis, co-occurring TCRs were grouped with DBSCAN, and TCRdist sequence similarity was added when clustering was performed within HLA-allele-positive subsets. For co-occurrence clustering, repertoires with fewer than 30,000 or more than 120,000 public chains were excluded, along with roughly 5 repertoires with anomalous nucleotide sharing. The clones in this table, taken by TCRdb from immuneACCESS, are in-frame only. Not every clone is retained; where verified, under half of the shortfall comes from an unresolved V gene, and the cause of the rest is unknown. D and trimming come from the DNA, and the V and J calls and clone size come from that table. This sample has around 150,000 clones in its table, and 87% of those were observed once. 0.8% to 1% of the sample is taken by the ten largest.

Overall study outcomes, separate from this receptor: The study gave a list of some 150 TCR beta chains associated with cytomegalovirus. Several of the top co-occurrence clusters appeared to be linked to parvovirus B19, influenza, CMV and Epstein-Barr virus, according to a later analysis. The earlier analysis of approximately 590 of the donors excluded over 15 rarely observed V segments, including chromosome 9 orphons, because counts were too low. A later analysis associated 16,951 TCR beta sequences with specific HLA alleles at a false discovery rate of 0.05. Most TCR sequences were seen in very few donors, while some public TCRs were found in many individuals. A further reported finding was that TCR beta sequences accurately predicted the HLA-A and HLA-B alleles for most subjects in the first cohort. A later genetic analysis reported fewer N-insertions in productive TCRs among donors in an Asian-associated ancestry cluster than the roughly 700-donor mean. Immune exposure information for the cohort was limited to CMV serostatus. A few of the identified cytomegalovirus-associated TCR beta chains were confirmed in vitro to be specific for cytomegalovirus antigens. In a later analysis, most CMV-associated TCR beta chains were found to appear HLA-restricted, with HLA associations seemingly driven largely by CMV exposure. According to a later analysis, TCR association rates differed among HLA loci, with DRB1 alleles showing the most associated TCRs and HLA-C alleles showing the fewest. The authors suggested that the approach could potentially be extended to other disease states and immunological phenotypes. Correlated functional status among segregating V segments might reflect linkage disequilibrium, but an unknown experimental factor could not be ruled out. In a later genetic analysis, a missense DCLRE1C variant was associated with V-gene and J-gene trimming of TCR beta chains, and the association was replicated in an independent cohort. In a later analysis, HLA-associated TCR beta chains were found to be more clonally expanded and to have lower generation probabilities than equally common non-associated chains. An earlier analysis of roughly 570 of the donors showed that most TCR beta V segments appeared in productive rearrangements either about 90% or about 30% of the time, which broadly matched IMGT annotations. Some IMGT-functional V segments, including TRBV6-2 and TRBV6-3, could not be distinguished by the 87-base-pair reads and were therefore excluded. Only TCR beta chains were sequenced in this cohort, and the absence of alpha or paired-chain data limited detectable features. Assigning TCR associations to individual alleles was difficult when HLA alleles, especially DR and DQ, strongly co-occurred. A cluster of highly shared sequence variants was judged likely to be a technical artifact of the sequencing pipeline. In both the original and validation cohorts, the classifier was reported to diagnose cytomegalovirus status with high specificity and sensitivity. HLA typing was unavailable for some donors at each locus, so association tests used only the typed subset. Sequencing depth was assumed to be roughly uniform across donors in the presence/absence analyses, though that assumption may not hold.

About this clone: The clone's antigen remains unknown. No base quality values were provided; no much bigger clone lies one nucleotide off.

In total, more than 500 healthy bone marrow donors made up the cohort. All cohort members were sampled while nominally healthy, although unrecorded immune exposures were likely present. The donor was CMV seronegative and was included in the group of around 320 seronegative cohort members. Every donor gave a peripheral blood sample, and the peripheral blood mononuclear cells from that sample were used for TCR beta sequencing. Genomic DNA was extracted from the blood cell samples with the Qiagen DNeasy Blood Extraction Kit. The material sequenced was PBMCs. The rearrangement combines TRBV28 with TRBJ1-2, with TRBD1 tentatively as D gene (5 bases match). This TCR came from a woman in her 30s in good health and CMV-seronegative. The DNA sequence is TGTGCCAGCCGGGTCTGGGGCCGGGATGGCTACACCTTC. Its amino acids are CASRVWGRDGYTF.